A single sample gave rise to the 30 T cell receptor beta chains below, sequenced in a study of T cell changes during pregnancy in multiple sclerosis. Using immunoSEQ multiplex PCR, the repertoire was profiled, and TCRdb retains in-frame clones only, with some absent. The top ten hold more than 1% of the sample, which has fewer than 90,000 clones, approximately 95% seen once. Source: peripheral blood, taken in the first trimester of pregnancy. Receptor source: a female donor with multiple sclerosis, enrolled in a pregnancy study.

The V and J genes are TRBV7-3 and TRBJ1-1; 7 positions agree with TRBD1. The germline gives CDR1 SGHTA, CDR2 FQGTGA. This CDR3 region has 15 residues. Trimming cost V 2 bases and J 1 base; bases outside gene matches: 4. CDR3 bases: TGTGCCAGCAGCTTAGATCCAGGGGGGAACACTGAAGCTTTCTTT. Its protein product is CASSLDPGGNTEAFF.

The chain recombines TRBV9 with TRBJ1-3; 8 bases are shared with TRBD1. Trimming at V came to 4 bases and at J to 3 bases, leaving 12 bases not matched to a gene. The CDR3 extends over 17 amino acids. Germline-derived CDR1 and CDR2 are SGDLS and YYNGEE. CDR3 sequence (DNA): TGTGCCAGCAGCCCCCTGCGCCCCGGGACAGGTGGAAACACCATATATTTT. Its translation: CASSPLRPGTGGNTIYF.

The gene calls are TRBV12-5 and TRBJ2-1; 11 bases line up with TRBD2. The CDR3 is 16 amino acids. Germline V lookup: CDR1 LGHNT, CDR2 FRNRAP. Unmatched junction bases numbered 3, after V lost 1 base and J lost 4 bases. The CDR3 DNA reads as TGTGCTAGTGGTTTGGCACTAGCGGGGGTATACAATGAGCAGTTCTTC. This translates into CASGLALAGVYNEQFF.

The chain's CDR3 is CASSQEGKKGNEQFF. In nucleotides, the CDR3 is TGCGCCAGCAGCCAAGAAGGAAAGAAGGGGAATGAGCAGTTCTTC. The gene calls are TRBV4-3 and TRBJ2-1; TRBD1 is a possible D gene (5 bases). Trimming cost V 0 bases and J 7 bases, with 13 bases left between them. The CDR3 is 15 amino acids. CDR1 is LGHNA, CDR2 YSLEER, per germline.

The table lists this clone with a count of one. The chain combines TRBV6-4 with TRBJ2-1, with D maybe TRBD2 (6 bases). Germline V gene data show CDR1 as MRHNA and CDR2 as SNTAGT. The V end lost 5 bases, the J end lost 6 bases, and 17 bases lay between the germline ends. The CDR3 covers 15 residues. The CDR3 spells CASSTLPGVGNEQFF. The DNA for the CDR3 is TGTGCCAGCAGTACCCTTCCGGGAGTTGGCAATGAGCAGTTCTTC.

The rearrangement uses TRBV2 and TRBJ1-1; D is unresolved. The CDR3 consists of 13 residues. V lost 1 base and J 10 bases, leaving 13 bases between the germline ends. Germline V gene lookup returns CDR1 SNHLY and CDR2 FYNNEI. The CDR3 loop reads CASSEGAVQPAFF. CDR3 DNA: TGTGCCAGCAGTGAAGGGGCAGTTCAACCAGCTTTCTTT.

For the CDR3, the DNA is TGTGCCAGCAGCTTAAGGGGGGGGACGGATCAGCCCCAGCATTTT. Translated, it gives CASSLRGGTDQPQHF. The rearrangement joins TRBV7-3 to TRBJ1-5; D might be TRBD1 (5 bases). The CDR3 is 15 amino acids. The V end was cut by 1 base, the J end by 5 bases, with 12 bases between. The germline V gene encodes CDR1 SGHTA and CDR2 FQGTGA. Filled out from reference TRBV7-3 and TRBJ1-5, the complete variable domain reads GAGVSQTPSNKVTEKGKYVELRCDPISGHTALYWYRQSLGQGPEFLIYFQGTGAADDSGLPNDRFFAVRPEGSVSTLKIQRTERGDSAVYLCASSLRGGTDQPQHFGDGTRLSIL.

This clone was recorded only once. V gene TRBV28 combines with J gene TRBJ2-2, with 7 bases lining up with TRBD1. Germline V gene data show CDR1 as MDHEN and CDR2 as SYDVKM. The CDR3 length is 13 residues. V lost 6 bases to trimming and J lost 7 bases; unmatched junction nucleotides: 5. CDR3: CASSSQGNGELFF. The CDR3 bases are TGTGCCAGCAGCTCACAGGGGAACGGGGAGCTGTTTTTT.

The DNA for the CDR3 is TGTGCCATCAGTGAGTCGAAGCCCTTAAAGAATGAGCAGTTCTTC. Protein: CAISESKPLKNEQFF. This rearrangement joins TRBV10-3 to TRBJ2-1; no clear D. Per germline, CDR1 ENHRY and CDR2 SYGVKD. V lost 0 bases to trimming and J lost 7 bases, with 13 bases between them. The CDR3 has 15 residues.

The CDR3: CASSVHGQGVTEAFF. The CDR3, as DNA: TGTGCCAGCAGTGTACATGGACAGGGGGTCACTGAAGCTTTCTTT. The J gene is TRBJ1-1, the V gene TRBV2; 10 nucleotides match TRBD1. V was pared by 4 bases and J by 4 bases, with 6 bases of the junction left unmatched. Germline V gene sequence: CDR1 SNHLY, CDR2 FYNNEI. CDR3 length equals 15 residues.

The chain couples TRBV29-1 to TRBJ1-2; 7 bases align to TRBD1. With V trimmed by 7 bases and J by 4 bases, 12 bases remained unmatched. CDR1 SQVTM and CDR2 ANQGSEA come from the germline V gene. This CDR3 comprises 14 residues. CDR3 in amino acids: CSAAGRGQGYGYTF. The DNA of the CDR3 is TGCAGCGCTGCTGGTAGGGGGCAGGGCTATGGCTACACCTTC.

The chain is built from TRBV18 and TRBJ1-1, with a tentative D call TRBD1 (6 bases). The CDR3 has 12 amino acids. Trimming shortened V by 3 bases and J by 6 bases, and 8 bases separated the two germline ends. Germline loops: CDR1 KGHSH, CDR2 LQKENI. This chain's CDR3 is CASSPRGAEAFF. The CDR3 bases are TGTGCCAGCTCACCCAGGGGCGCTGAAGCTTTCTTT.

The chain combines TRBV19 with TRBJ1-5; D is possibly TRBD1 (6 bases). With 3 bases removed from V and 4 bases from J, the gap between germline ends came to 13 bases. There are 15 residues in the CDR3. Per the germline V gene, CDR1 is LNHDA and CDR2 is SQIVND (reference sequence). The CDR3 region has the DNA TGTGCCAGTAGTATTGGTGACAGGAGAAATCAGCCCCAGCATTTT. Residues: CASSIGDRRNQPQHF.

The chain has TRBV5-1 and TRBJ2-3, with D possibly being TRBD1 (5 bases). CDR1 SGHRS and CDR2 YFSETQ come from the germline V gene. The germline V and J ends were trimmed by 1 base and 2 bases, with 14 bases remaining between them. The CDR3 is 16 amino acids. The CDR3 loop is CASSLRGATYTDTQYF. Written as DNA, the CDR3 is TGCGCCAGCAGCTTGAGGGGCGCGACCTACACAGATACGCAGTATTTT.

V usage is TRBV29-1 and J usage is TRBJ1-2, with TRBD1 as a possible D gene (6 bases). Germline V lookup: CDR1 SQVTM, CDR2 ANQGSEA. The CDR3 extends over 11 amino acids. Trimming took off 1 base at V and 7 bases at J, with 7 bases between the two ends. This chain's CDR3 is CSVEVQGGYTF. The CDR3 coding sequence is TGCAGCGTTGAAGTACAGGGTGGCTACACCTTC.

V and J are TRBV5-4 and TRBJ1-1, with 7 bases that match TRBD1. V was clipped by 6 bases and J by 6 bases; unmatched bases: 8. The CDR3 totals 13 residues. Germline CDR1 reads SGHNT; CDR2 reads YYREEE (reference sequence). DNA of the CDR3: TGTGCCAGCACCCTAAGGGGGCGTTCTGAAGCTTTCTTT. Protein: CASTLRGRSEAFF.

This clone has a single count. The chain is built from TRBV5-1 and TRBJ2-1; 12 nucleotides agree with TRBD2. This CDR3 has 15 amino acids. Germline CDR1 and CDR2: SGHRS and YFSETQ. V shed 5 bases, J shed 0 bases, and the junction held 0 bases outside the gene matches. In nucleotides, the CDR3 is TGCGCCAGCAGACTAGCGGGGGGCTCCTACAATGAGCAGTTCTTC. Amino acid sequence: CASRLAGGSYNEQFF.

The chain combines TRBV2 with TRBJ2-7, with 9 bases aligning to TRBD1. Germline trimming cut 6 bases from V and 2 bases from J; bases unmatched to any gene: 5. Germline CDR1 and CDR2: SNHLY and FYNNEI. The CDR3 consists of 14 residues. The CDR3 nucleotides are TGTGCCAGCAGGGACAGGGGTGGTACCTACGAGCAGTACTTC. Its translation is CASRDRGGTYEQYF.

The rearrangement uses TRBV6-5 and TRBJ2-7; 7 bases line up with TRBD1. Germline CDR1 reads MNHEY; CDR2 reads SVGAGI. The CDR3 has 15 residues. V was pared by 2 bases and J by 4 bases, with 8 bases of the junction left unmatched. CDR3 coding DNA: TGTGCCAGCAGTTACCTTCCGGGACAGTTTTACGAGCAGTACTTC. Translated, it gives CASSYLPGQFYEQYF.

The rearrangement uses TRBV19 and TRBJ1-1; TRBD1 might be the D (5 bases). This CDR3 is 13 amino acids long. Per the germline V gene, CDR1 is LNHDA and CDR2 is SQIVND (reference sequence). V shed 6 bases and J shed 1 base, with 9 bases lying between them. CDR3 coding DNA: TGTGCCAGTAGGCCGGGGGAGAACACTGAAGCTTTCTTT. Protein: CASRPGENTEAFF.

The V gene is TRBV28, the J gene TRBJ1-5; D might be TRBD1 (5 bases). V was clipped by 3 bases and J by 4 bases, with 13 bases between them. The CDR3 has 15 amino acids. The germline V gene encodes CDR1 MDHEN and CDR2 SYDVKM. DNA of the CDR3: TGTGCCAGCAGTTTCATGGACACCAGAAATCAGCCCCAGCATTTT. Translating it yields CASSFMDTRNQPQHF.

The gene calls are TRBV28 and TRBJ1-2, with 7 positions matching TRBD1. The germline CDR1 and CDR2 sequences are MDHEN and SYDVKM. With 5 bases clipped from V and 5 bases from J, the junction kept 17 bases outside the gene matches. The CDR3 is 17 residues long. CDR3 sequence: CASSQEMTDRVGYGYTF. CDR3 DNA sequence: TGTGCCAGCAGTCAAGAGATGACTGACAGGGTTGGGTATGGCTACACCTTC.

The chain links TRBV9 to TRBJ2-1, with TRBD1 matching over 8 bases. Losses at the gene ends were 3 bases for V and 1 base for J; bases not matched to a gene: 9. The V gene's germline CDR1 is SGDLS and CDR2 YYNGEE. This CDR3 has 17 residues. The CDR3 sequence is CASSGGQGSESYNEQFF. The CDR3 DNA is TGTGCCAGCAGCGGCGGACAGGGATCAGAGTCCTACAATGAGCAGTTCTTC.

The chain joins TRBV19 to TRBJ2-3, with 8 positions matching TRBD2. The CDR3 is 16 amino acids. The ends lost 3 bases at V and 2 bases at J; junction bases unmatched: 7. CDR1 and CDR2 (germline): LNHDA, SQIVND (reference sequence). CDR3 sequence: CASSIARLANTDTQYF. CDR3 in DNA: TGTGCCAGTAGTATCGCCAGACTAGCGAACACAGATACGCAGTATTTT.

V is TRBV7-2 and J is TRBJ2-1, with a tentative D call TRBD1 (6 bases). Trimming removed 2 bases from V and 6 bases from J, with 14 bases in between. CDR3 length: 15 residues. CDR1 is SGHTA and CDR2 is FQGNSA in the germline V gene. This chain's CDR3 is CASSLIRLTGNEQFF. The CDR3, as DNA: TGTGCCAGCAGCTTAATAAGACTGACAGGCAATGAGCAGTTCTTC.

The chain has TRBV19 and TRBJ1-5, with D perhaps TRBD1 (5 bases). Between the trimmed V and J ends, which lost 3 bases and 5 bases, there was a span of 11 bases. CDR3 size: 14 residues. CDR1 and CDR2 (germline): LNHDA, SQIVND (reference sequence). The CDR3 spells CASSIRGWDQPQHF. CDR3 in DNA: TGTGCCAGTAGTATTCGGGGGTGGGATCAGCCCCAGCATTTT.

J is TRBJ1-1 and V is TRBV7-9, with D unclear. Trimming cost V 1 base and J 6 bases, with 15 bases left between them. There are 15 residues in the CDR3. CDR1 and CDR2 from the germline V gene are SEHNR and FQNEAQ (reference sequence). The CDR3 region has the DNA TGTGCCAGCAGCTTAGGAAGCGGTTTAGGCGCTGAAGCTTTCTTT. This gives the protein CASSLGSGLGAEAFF.

The rearrangement uses TRBV19 and TRBJ2-2, with 9 bases that match TRBD2. This CDR3 comprises 14 residues. V lost 4 bases and J lost 6; bases outside the gene matches: 3. The germline V gene has CDR1 LNHDA and CDR2 SQIVND (reference sequence). The CDR3: CASSSGGASGELFF. The DNA of the CDR3 is TGTGCCAGTAGTAGCGGGGGGGCTTCCGGGGAGCTGTTTTTT.

This clone appeared a single time. The V gene is TRBV7-3, the J gene TRBJ2-3; 12 nucleotides agree with TRBD2. Germline-derived CDR1 and CDR2 are SGHTA and FQGTGA. The CDR3 spans 15 residues. V was pared by 6 bases and J by 4 bases, with 5 bases of the junction left unmatched. CDR3 in amino acids: CASSLTSGSSDTQYF. The CDR3 region has the DNA TGTGCCAGCAGTTTGACTAGCGGGAGTTCAGATACGCAGTATTTT.

This clone was recorded once. The chain joins TRBV10-3 to TRBJ2-7, with 14 bases fitting TRBD2. CDR3 length: 17 amino acids. V trimming: 3 bases; J trimming: 3 bases; junction bases outside the gene matches: 7. Germline V CDR1 and CDR2: ENHRY, SYGVKD. DNA for the CDR3: TGTGCCATCAGTGATGACGGGACTAGCGGGAGTCTCTACGAGCAGTACTTC. Amino acids: CAISDDGTSGSLYEQYF.